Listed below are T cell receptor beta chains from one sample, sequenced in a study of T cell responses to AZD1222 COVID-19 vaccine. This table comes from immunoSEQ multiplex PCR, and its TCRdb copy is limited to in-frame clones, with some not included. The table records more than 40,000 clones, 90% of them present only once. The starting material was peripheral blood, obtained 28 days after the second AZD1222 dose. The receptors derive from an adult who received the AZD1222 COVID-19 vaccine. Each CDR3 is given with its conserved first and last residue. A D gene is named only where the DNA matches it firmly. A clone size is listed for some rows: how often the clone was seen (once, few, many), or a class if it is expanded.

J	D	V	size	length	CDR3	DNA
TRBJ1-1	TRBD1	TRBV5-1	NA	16	CASSRGQGAVNTEAFF	TGCGCCAGCAGTCGGGGACAGGGGGCTGTGAACACTGAAGCTTTCTTT
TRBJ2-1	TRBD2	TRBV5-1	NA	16	CASSLGGLAVSGEQFF	TGCGCCAGCAGCTTAGGGGGACTAGCGGTGAGTGGTGAGCAGTTCTTC
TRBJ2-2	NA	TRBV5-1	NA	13	CASSVDGTGELFF	TGCGCCAGCAGCGTGGACGGGACCGGGGAGCTGTTTTTT
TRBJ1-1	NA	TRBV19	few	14	CASRHRVEYTEAFF	TGTGCCAGTAGACACAGGGTCGAGTACACTGAAGCTTTCTTT
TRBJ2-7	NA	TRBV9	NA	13	CASSPSTEYEQYF	TGTGCCAGCAGCCCATCGACGGAATACGAGCAGTACTTC
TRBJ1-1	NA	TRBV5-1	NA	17	CASSAGVAGVRNTEAFF	TGCGCCAGCAGCGCTGGCGTAGCAGGGGTGAGAAACACTGAAGCTTTCTTT
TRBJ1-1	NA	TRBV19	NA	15	CASSIGARGRAEAFF	TGTGCCAGTAGTATAGGGGCGAGGGGAAGAGCTGAAGCTTTCTTT
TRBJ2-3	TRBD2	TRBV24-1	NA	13	CATSNSGGSTQYF	TGTGCCACCTCGAATAGCGGGGGGAGTACGCAGTATTTT
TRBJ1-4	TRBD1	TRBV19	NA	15	CASSLPGTGNEKLFF	TGTGCCAGTAGTCTTCCCGGGACAGGGAATGAAAAACTGTTTTTT
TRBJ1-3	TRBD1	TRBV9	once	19	CASSVAGTAPLSSGNTIYF	TGTGCCAGCAGCGTCGCCGGGACAGCTCCCTTGAGCTCTGGAAACACCATATATTTT
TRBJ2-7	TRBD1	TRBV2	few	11	CASQGANEQYF	TGTGCCAGCCAGGGGGCGAATGAGCAGTACTTC
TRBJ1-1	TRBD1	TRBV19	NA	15	CASRTGTVPNTEAFF	TGTGCCAGTAGGACAGGGACAGTCCCAAACACTGAAGCTTTCTTT
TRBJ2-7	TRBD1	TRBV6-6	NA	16	CASQGAANSLAYEQYF	TGTGCCAGTCAGGGGGCCGCTAATTCATTGGCCTACGAGCAGTACTTC
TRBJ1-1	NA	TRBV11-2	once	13	CASSLERNTEAFF	TGTGCCAGCAGCTTGGAACGCAACACTGAAGCTTTCTTT
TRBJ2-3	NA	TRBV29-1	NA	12	CSVEIFGDTQYF	TGCAGCGTTGAAATATTTGGAGATACGCAGTATTTT
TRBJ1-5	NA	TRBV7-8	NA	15	CASSLLGRNNQPQHF	TGTGCCAGCAGCTTATTAGGGCGGAATAATCAGCCCCAGCATTTT
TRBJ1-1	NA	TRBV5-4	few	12	CASSDGVKAAFF	TGTGCCAGCAGCGACGGGGTTAAGGCGGCTTTCTTT
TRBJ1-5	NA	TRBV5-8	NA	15	CASSGGTASNQPQHF	TGTGCCAGCAGCGGCGGGACGGCTAGCAATCAGCCCCAGCATTTT
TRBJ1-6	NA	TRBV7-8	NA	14	CASSPDRRGSPLHF	TGTGCCAGCAGCCCGGACAGAAGAGGTTCACCCCTCCACTTT
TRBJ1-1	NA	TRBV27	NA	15	CASSSAGGYATEAFF	TGTGCCAGTTCCTCCGCCGGGGGTTATGCCACTGAAGCTTTCTTT
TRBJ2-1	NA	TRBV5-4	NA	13	CASSSIGGGEQFF	TGTGCCAGCAGCTCAATAGGAGGTGGTGAGCAGTTCTTC
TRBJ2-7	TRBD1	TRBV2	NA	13	CASKGQGSYEQYF	TGTGCCAGCAAGGGACAGGGTTCCTACGAGCAGTACTTC
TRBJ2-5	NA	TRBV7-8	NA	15	CASSLALGGQETQYF	TGTGCCAGCAGCTTAGCACTAGGCGGGCAAGAGACCCAGTACTTC
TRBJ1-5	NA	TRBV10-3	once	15	CAISPGHQSNQPQHF	TGTGCCATCAGTCCGGGACACCAAAGCAATCAGCCCCAGCATTTT
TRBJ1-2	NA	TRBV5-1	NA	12	CASSGDADGYTF	TGCGCCAGCAGCGGGGACGCGGATGGCTACACCTTC
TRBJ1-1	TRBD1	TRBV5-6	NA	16	CASSIVLGQAYTEAFF	TGTGCCAGCAGCATTGTATTGGGACAGGCGTACACTGAAGCTTTCTTT